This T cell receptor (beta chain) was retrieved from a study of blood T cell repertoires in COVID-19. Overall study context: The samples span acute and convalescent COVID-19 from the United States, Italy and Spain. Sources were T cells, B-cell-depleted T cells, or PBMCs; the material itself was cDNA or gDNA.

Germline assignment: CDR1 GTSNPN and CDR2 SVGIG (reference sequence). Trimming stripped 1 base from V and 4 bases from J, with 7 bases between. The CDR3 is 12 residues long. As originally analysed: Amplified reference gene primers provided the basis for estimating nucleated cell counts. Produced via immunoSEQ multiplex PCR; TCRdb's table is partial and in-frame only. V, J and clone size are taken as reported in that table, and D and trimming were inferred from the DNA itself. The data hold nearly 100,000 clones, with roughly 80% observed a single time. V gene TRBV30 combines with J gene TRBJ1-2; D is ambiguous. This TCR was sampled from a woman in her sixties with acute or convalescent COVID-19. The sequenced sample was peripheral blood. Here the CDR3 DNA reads TGTGCCTGGAGTGCGACAAGCTATGGCTACACCTTC. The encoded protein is CAWSATSYGYTF.